The rows below give T cell receptor beta chains drawn from one sample of a study of blood T cells in healthy people across ages. In TCRdb, the 5' RACE reads were re-called with MiXCR into one record per CDR3 protein. The data hold 1.8 million or so distinct CDR3 sequences, with roughly two fifths observed a single time. Sequences were obtained from blood. The receptors stem from a human donor in good health. The CDR3 runs from the conserved cysteine through the conserved F or W. The D gene is left open where the match is weak. The listing skips clone size in some rows; elsewhere it reads once, few, many or a size class.

CDR3aa | CDR3nt | v_gene | d_gene | j_gene | abundance
CASSLVGGGQASYEQYF | TGCGCCAGCAGCCTAGTCGGGGGGGGACAGGCATCCTACGAGCAGTACTTC | TRBV5-1 | . | TRBJ2-7 | few
CASSPFGLADSYNEQFF | TGTGCCAGCAGCCCCTTCGGACTAGCCGATTCATACAATGAGCAGTTCTTC | TRBV7-2 | TRBD2 | TRBJ2-1 | .
CASKGGAGVNTGELFF | TGTGCCAGCAAAGGCGGAGCGGGGGTGAACACCGGGGAGCTGTTTTTT | TRBV9 | TRBD2 | TRBJ2-2 | .
CASSRQAETQYF | TGCGCCAGCAGCCGTCAAGCGGAGACCCAGTACTTC | TRBV5-1 | . | TRBJ2-5 | .
CASSPGRGGRPSTDTQYF | TGTGCCAGCAGCCCCGGTAGGGGGGGCCGGCCTAGCACAGATACGCAGTATTTT | TRBV7-2 | . | TRBJ2-3 | .
CASSQGLPGSYGYTF | TGCGCCAGCAGCCAAGGCCTTCCGGGATCCTATGGCTACACCTTC | TRBV4-1 | . | TRBJ1-2 | few
CASSQDVGQVLSYTF | TGCGCCAGCAGCCAAGATGTAGGTCAGGTCCTGAGCTACACCTTC | TRBV4-3 | . | TRBJ1-2 | .
CASSPEGQIGGYTF | TGTGCCAGCAGCCCCGAGGGACAGATCGGTGGCTACACCTTC | TRBV7-2 | TRBD1 | TRBJ1-2 | few
CASSSPGQGATWSEQFF | TGTGCCAGCAGTTCCCCAGGACAGGGGGCTACTTGGAGTGAGCAGTTCTTC | TRBV12-3/TRBV12-4 | TRBD1 | TRBJ2-1 | few
CASSGLGPEQDF | TGTGCCAGCAGCGGGTTGGGACCCGAGCAGGACTTC | TRBV7-9 | . | TRBJ2-7 | .
CASSQALGAGANVLTF | TGCGCCAGCAGCCAAGCTCTCGGGGCTGGGGCCAACGTCCTGACTTTC | TRBV4-3 | . | TRBJ2-6 | .
CASSFRQGPDTNYGYTF | TGTGCCAGCAGCTTTAGACAGGGGCCCGACACTAACTATGGCTACACCTTC | TRBV9 | TRBD1 | TRBJ1-2 | .
CASSYSQLGTQYF | TGTGCCAGCAGTTACTCCCAGTTAGGGACCCAGTATTTT | TRBV6-5 | . | TRBJ2-3 | few
CSARPRGRDGYTF | TGCAGTGCTAGACCCAGGGGGCGGGATGGCTACACCTTC | TRBV20-1 | TRBD1 | TRBJ1-2 | .
CASTDYSGTADTEAFF | TGTGCCAGCACCGATTACTCCGGGACGGCGGACACTGAAGCTTTCTTT | TRBV6-5 | . | TRBJ1-1 | .
CASSLYSGEPYEQYF | TGTGCCAGCAGCTTATATAGCGGGGAACCCTACGAGCAGTACTTC | TRBV7-3 | TRBD2 | TRBJ2-7 | .
CASSWEGLTYSETQYF | TGCGCCAGCAGCTGGGAGGGACTCACATACTCGGAGACCCAGTACTTC | TRBV5-1 | TRBD2 | TRBJ2-5 | .
CASSVSGGLSGANVLTF | TGTGCCAGCAGCGTTAGCGGGGGACTCTCTGGGGCCAACGTCCTGACTTTC | TRBV9 | TRBD2 | TRBJ2-6 | .
CASSQVWGVQETQYF | TGTGCCAGCAGCCAAGTTTGGGGGGTACAAGAGACCCAGTACTTC | TRBV3-1 | . | TRBJ2-5 | few
CASSLAGSSGEQFF | TGTGCCAGCAGCTTGGCCGGCAGCAGTGGTGAGCAGTTCTTC | TRBV5-6 | . | TRBJ2-1 | few
CASVSGGADNEQFF | TGTGCCAGCGTCAGCGGGGGGGCCGATAATGAGCAGTTCTTC | TRBV6-1 | TRBD2 | TRBJ2-1 | many
CASSPPAVRTDTPYF | TGTGCCAGCAGCCCCCCAGCGGTTCGCACAGATACGCCGTATTTT | TRBV7-9 | . | TRBJ2-3 | .
CASSEQGIGTEAFF | TGCGCCAGCAGCGAACAGGGTATTGGAACTGAAGCTTTCTTT | TRBV5-1 | . | TRBJ1-1 | .
CACVQLAGGEETQYF | TGTGCCTGTGTTCAATTGGCGGGGGGGGAAGAGACCCAGTACTTC | TRBV7-2 | TRBD2 | TRBJ2-5 | .
CASSLDSGGDTQYF | TGTGCCAGCAGTTTAGACTCTGGAGGAGATACGCAGTATTTT | TRBV12-3/TRBV12-4 | . | TRBJ2-3 | many
CASSECIGGTEQFF | TGTGCCAGCAGTGAATGTATCGGGGGCACTGAGCAGTTCTTC | TRBV25-1 | . | TRBJ2-1 | .
CASSPGDRERVQPQHF | TGTGCCAGCTCACCAGGGGACAGGGAAAGAGTACAGCCCCAGCATTTT | TRBV18 | TRBD1 | TRBJ1-5 | .
CASSLGRGDSPLHF | TGCGCCAGCAGCTTAGGACGGGGGGATTCACCCCTCCACTTT | TRBV5-1 | . | TRBJ1-6 | .
CATSDFGLAGNTDTQYF | TGTGCCACCAGTGATTTCGGCCTAGCGGGAAACACAGATACGCAGTATTTT | TRBV24-1 | TRBD2 | TRBJ2-3 | .
CSARDWEGGYNSPLHF | TGCAGTGCTAGAGATTGGGAAGGGGGCTATAATTCACCCCTCCACTTT | TRBV20-1 | . | TRBJ1-6 | few
CASSSSGDRAKNIQYF | TGTGCCAGCAGCTCCTCGGGGGATCGGGCCAAAAACATTCAGTACTTC | TRBV5-4 | . | TRBJ2-4 | .
CASSLRGLLEETQYF | TGTGCCAGCAGTTTAAGGGGACTGCTGGAGGAGACCCAGTACTTC | TRBV27 | . | TRBJ2-5 | .
CARGDRLNTEAFF | TGTGCCCGAGGGGACAGACTGAACACTGAAGCTTTCTTT | TRBV2 | TRBD1 | TRBJ1-1 | .
CASSLGTSGNSYNEQFF | TGCGCCAGCAGTTTGGGAACTAGCGGGAACTCCTACAATGAGCAGTTCTTC | TRBV5-1 | TRBD2 | TRBJ2-1 | few
CASSWGRGTDTQYF | TGTGCCAGCAGTTGGGGCAGGGGAACAGATACGCAGTATTTT | TRBV28 | . | TRBJ2-3 | few
CSARDPRRGADQPQHF | TGCAGTGCTAGAGATCCGAGGAGAGGGGCCGATCAGCCCCAGCATTTT | TRBV20-1 | . | TRBJ1-5 | .
CASSARRANVWGYTF | TGTGCCAGCAGCGCCAGGCGGGCAAATGTTTGGGGCTACACCTTC | TRBV2 | . | TRBJ1-2 | .
CASIVFGLAGTGELFF | TGTGCCAGCATAGTTTTTGGACTAGCCGGGACCGGGGAGCTGTTTTTT | TRBV2 | TRBD2 | TRBJ2-2 | .
CASSLERVFTDMQYF | TGTGCCAGCAGTTTAGAGCGGGTTTTCACAGATATGCAGTATTTT | TRBV28 | . | TRBJ2-3 | .
CASSFYGRTGGYEQYF | TGTGCCAGCAGCTTTTATGGGAGGACAGGGGGCTACGAGCAGTACTTC | TRBV7-2 | TRBD1 | TRBJ2-7 | few
CASSQDIEEPEQFF | TGCGCCAGCAGCCAAGATATTGAGGAGCCAGAGCAGTTCTTC | TRBV4-1 | . | TRBJ2-1 | .
CSARGGRGDQPQHF | TGCAGTGCTAGAGGGGGCAGGGGTGATCAGCCCCAGCATTTT | TRBV20-1 | . | TRBJ1-5 | few
CASRTRILEDTQYF | TGTGCCAGCAGAACTAGGATCCTTGAGGATACGCAGTATTTT | TRBV6-1 | . | TRBJ2-3 | few
CASSATGGAAGVYLYYEQYF | TGTGCCAGCAGCGCAACAGGGGGCGCGGCTGGGGTCTACCTCTACTACGAGCAGTACTTC | TRBV21-1 | . | TRBJ2-7 | few
CASWSRDPTDTQYF | TGTGCCAGCTGGTCCCGGGACCCTACAGATACGCAGTATTTT | TRBV12-3/TRBV12-4 | . | TRBJ2-3 | .
CASIPTGENYGYTF | TGTGCCAGCATCCCGACAGGGGAGAACTATGGCTACACCTTC | TRBV5-5 | TRBD1 | TRBJ1-2 | .
CAISGTGGAKDYGYTF | TGTGCCATCAGTGGGACAGGGGGCGCGAAGGACTATGGCTACACCTTC | TRBV10-3 | TRBD1 | TRBJ1-2 | .
CASREPAETQYF | TGCGCCAGCAGGGAGCCTGCAGAGACCCAGTACTTC | TRBV5-1 | . | TRBJ2-5 | .
CASRTGRVISGQYF | TGTGCCAGCAGAACGGGACGGGTTATTTCCGGGCAGTACTTC | TRBV6-2/TRBV6-3 | . | TRBJ2-7 | .
CSAGGGGSKSDQPQHF | TGCAGTGCGGGTGGGGGAGGGAGTAAGAGCGATCAGCCCCAGCATTTT | TRBV20-1 | . | TRBJ1-5 | few
CASSPTSGPPGVNQPQHF | TGCGCCAGCAGCCCCACCTCCGGTCCCCCCGGAGTCAATCAGCCCCAGCATTTT | TRBV5-1 | . | TRBJ1-5 | .
CASSHTDRAFNQPQHF | TGTGCCAGCAGCCACACAGACCGGGCCTTCAATCAGCCCCAGCATTTT | TRBV4-2 | . | TRBJ1-5 | .